This T cell receptor beta chain is drawn from a study of blood T cell repertoires in COVID-19. Some clones are missing from TCRdb's copy, which holds only in-frame ones; the method was immunoSEQ multiplex PCR. The top ten hold more than 7.5% of the sample, which has about 150,000 clones, 80% to 90% seen once. This TCR derives from a woman aged 55-70 years with COVID-19, enrolled during active disease. Sequencing used peripheral blood.

In DNA form, the CDR3 reads TGTGCCAGCAGTACCATTAAAAAGGGGGCACTTTACGAGCAGTACTTC. It specifies CASSTIKKGALYEQYF. The rearrangement links TRBV27 to TRBJ2-7; 7 bases are a match to TRBD1. This CDR3 region has 16 residues. Germline CDR1 is MNHEY and CDR2 is SMNVEV (reference sequence). The junction had 14 bases not matched to a gene; V was cut back by 5 bases and J by 4 bases.